Shown below are 20 T cell receptor beta chains from a single sample sequenced in a study of T cell responses to AZD1222 COVID-19 vaccine. Libraries were prepared by immunoSEQ multiplex PCR; TCRdb keeps only in-frame clonotypes and omits some of them. The sample has under 200,000 clones; about 90% are singletons. The material sequenced was peripheral blood, taken on day 0 of AZD1222 vaccination. The receptors originated from an adult in good health.

The chain combines TRBV18 with TRBJ1-1; a weak D match, TRBD1 (5 bases). This CDR3 comprises 16 residues. Germline-derived CDR1 and CDR2 are KGHSH and LQKENI. V was trimmed by 2 bases and J by 9 bases, leaving 22 bases between them. The CDR3 reads CASSPKGNLGGIKAFF. CDR3 coding DNA: TGTGCCAGCTCACCAAAGGGCAACCTGGGGGGAATAAAAGCTTTCTTT.

The chain employs TRBV4-1 and TRBJ1-5; maybe TRBD1 (6 bases). This CDR3 has 13 residues. Trimming removed 5 bases from V and 7 bases from J, with 12 bases in between. Germline CDR1 and CDR2: MGHRA and YSYEKL. CDR3 DNA sequence: TGCGCCAGCAGCGCTAACAGGGACCAGCCCCAGCATTTT. Protein sequence: CASSANRDQPQHF.

Comments on this clone: At one boundary the junction diverges from the germline segment, which might be a read error. The chain combines TRBV28 with TRBJ1-6; D ambiguous. The CDR3 runs 15 residues. Germline CDR1 is MDHEN and CDR2 is SYDVKM. CDR3 sequence: CASGFPGDYNSPLHF. CDR3 nucleotide sequence: TGTGCCAGCGGTTTCCCTGGGGACTATAATTCACCCCTCCACTTT.

The genes are TRBV5-1 and TRBJ2-1, with TRBD2 as a possible D gene (6 bases). In germline, CDR1 is SGHRS, CDR2 YFSETQ. The CDR3 is 14 residues long. V was trimmed by 4 bases and J by 8 bases, leaving 16 bases between them. For the CDR3, the DNA is TGCGCCAGCAGCGGGACTCTCGCCGAGGATGAGCAGTTCTTC. This encodes CASSGTLAEDEQFF.

In its sample, this clone was seen a few times. This rearrangement joins TRBV27 to TRBJ1-4, with unresolved D. This CDR3 comprises 15 residues. Trimming cost V 8 bases and J 8 bases, with 21 bases left between them. The germline CDR1 and CDR2 sequences are MNHEY and SMNVEV (reference sequence). CDR3 in DNA: TGTGCCAGCGCCCGCCGATGGGGATCGGGCGAAAAACTGTTTTTT. It translates to CASARRWGSGEKLFF.

The chain has TRBV30 and TRBJ1-3; D unresolved. The CDR3 length is 12 residues. V was cut by 4 bases and J by 3 bases, with 7 bases left in between. Per germline, CDR1 GTSNPN and CDR2 SVGIG (reference sequence). The CDR3 sequence is CAWNPGGNTIYF. The CDR3 region has the DNA TGTGCCTGGAACCCAGGTGGAAACACCATATATTTT.

The chain combines TRBV7-9 with TRBJ2-3; D could derive from TRBD1 or TRBD2 (5 bases each). This CDR3 spans 16 amino acids. Trimming cost V 2 bases and J 2 bases, with 14 bases left between them. Germline-derived CDR1 and CDR2 are SEHNR and FQNEAQ (reference sequence). DNA for the CDR3: TGTGCCAGCAGCTTAAGTCGGGGCGCGGACACAGATACGCAGTATTTT. Translated: CASSLSRGADTDTQYF.

The V gene is TRBV9, the J gene TRBJ2-2; a possible D gene is TRBD2 (5 bases). Germline values: CDR1 SGDLS, CDR2 YYNGEE. The CDR3 has 14 amino acids. V lost 0 bases and J lost 6, with 9 bases in between. The CDR3 spells CASSVAAAPGELFF. The CDR3, as DNA: TGTGCCAGCAGCGTAGCAGCGGCCCCCGGGGAGCTGTTTTTT.

As for this clone: Other nucleotide sequences from this sample produce the same CDR3. The rearrangement joins TRBV29-1 to TRBJ1-1; D is uncertain. The CDR3 sequence is 10 residues long. Germline-derived CDR1 and CDR2 are SQVTM and ANQGSEA. Trimming stripped 3 bases from V and 7 bases from J, with 6 bases between. This CDR3 reads CSVEVVEAFF. In DNA form, the CDR3 reads TGCAGCGTTGAGGTTGTTGAAGCTTTCTTT.

V and J are TRBV29-1 and TRBJ2-7; D may be TRBD1 (6 bases). In germline, CDR1 is SQVTM, CDR2 ANQGSEA. Trimming took off 7 bases at V and 5 bases at J, with 15 bases between the two ends. This CDR3 is 12 amino acids long. The CDR3 spells CSGRGRGHEQYF. The CDR3 DNA reads as TGCAGCGGCAGGGGCAGGGGCCACGAGCAGTACTTC.

This clone came up a few times. The chain has TRBV11-2 and TRBJ2-7; maybe TRBD1 (5 bases). CDR1 SGHAT and CDR2 FQNNGV come from the germline V gene. V shed 5 bases and J shed 3 bases, with 17 bases lying between them. The CDR3 is made up of 15 amino acids. The DNA for the CDR3 is TGTGCCAGCAGCCACGGCTCGGCAGGGTACTACGAGCAGTACTTC. The encoded protein is CASSHGSAGYYEQYF.

This clone was counted once. The chain uses TRBV5-1 and TRBJ1-1; no reliable D call. The V gene's germline CDR1 is SGHRS and CDR2 YFSETQ. With 0 bases removed from V and 5 bases from J, the gap between germline ends came to 8 bases. The CDR3 has 13 residues. CDR3 coding DNA: TGCGCCAGCAGCTTGGGGACGTCGACTGAAGCTTTCTTT. Translation: CASSLGTSTEAFF. Based on the CDR3 plus reference TRBV5-1 and TRBJ1-1, the full variable domain is KAGVTQTPRYLIKTRGQQVTLSCSPISGHRSVSWYQQTPGQGLQFLFEYFSETQRNKGNFPGRFSGRQFSNSRSEMNVSTLELGDSALYLCASSLGTSTEAFFGQGTRLTVV.

The chain joins TRBV15 to TRBJ1-3; 7 nucleotides align to TRBD1. This CDR3 is built from 16 residues. J gave up 3 bases and V 5 bases, and 10 bases lay outside the gene matches. The germline V gene has CDR1 LNHNV and CDR2 YYDKDF (reference sequence). This CDR3 is CATSAPAGGIGNTIYF. In DNA, the CDR3 is TGTGCCACCAGCGCACCGGCAGGGGGGATTGGAAACACCATATATTTT.

The gene calls are TRBV5-5 and TRBJ1-5; D not certain. The V end was cut by 2 bases, the J end by 9 bases, with 6 bases between. The CDR3 sequence is 11 residues long. CDR1 is SGHKS and CDR2 is YYEKEE in the germline V gene (reference sequence). CDR3 nucleotides: TGTGCCAGCAGCTTTTCCCCGCCCCAGCATTTT. It yields the protein CASSFSPPQHF.

The V and J genes are TRBV19 and TRBJ1-2; 8 nucleotides match TRBD1. Germline values: CDR1 LNHDA, CDR2 SQIVND (reference sequence). V lost 7 bases and J lost 4; bases outside the gene matches: 17. CDR3 size: 17 residues. The DNA of the CDR3 is TGTGCCAGTACCTCCGGAGACAGGGGTAGAAGGAGCTATGGCTACACCTTC. Amino acid sequence: CASTSGDRGRRSYGYTF.

The chain joins TRBV4-3 to TRBJ2-7, with D possibly matching TRBD2 (6 bases). There are 15 residues in the CDR3. In germline, CDR1 is LGHNA, CDR2 YSLEER. V shed 1 base and J shed 3 bases, with 13 bases lying between them. The CDR3 DNA is TGCGCCAGCAGCCAAGGAAGGAGCGGGCTCTACGAGCAGTACTTC. This encodes CASSQGRSGLYEQYF.

The gene calls are TRBV9 and TRBJ1-1; D unclear. CDR3 length: 14 amino acids. Trimming pared 0 bases from V and 7 bases from J, leaving 13 bases between. Germline-derived CDR1 and CDR2 are SGDLS and YYNGEE. The CDR3, as DNA: TGTGCCAGCAGCGTAGATGAGGGCCGGGATGAAGCTTTCTTT. This encodes CASSVDEGRDEAFF.

The chain recombines TRBV6-2 or TRBV6-3 with TRBJ1-1; D may be TRBD1 (5 bases). V was cut by 5 bases and J by 10 bases, with 14 bases left in between. This CDR3 comprises 12 residues. The germline V gene has CDR1 MNHEY and CDR2 SVGEGT. CDR3 DNA: TGTGCCAGCAGTGCATTTGGGGGAGGAGCTTTCTTT. Translation gives CASSAFGGGAFF.

Here the CDR3 reads CASSYALDRDEQFF. The CDR3 DNA sequence: TGTGCCAGCAGTTACGCTCTAGATCGGGATGAGCAGTTCTTC. V is TRBV27 and J is TRBJ2-1; D ambiguous. The length of the CDR3 is 14 residues. V was pared by 4 bases and J by 8 bases, with 15 bases between. Germline V gene lookup returns CDR1 MNHEY and CDR2 SMNVEV (reference sequence).

V usage is TRBV25-1 and J usage is TRBJ1-1; D ambiguous. The V and J ends lost 0 bases and 0 bases respectively, with 2 bases between them. This CDR3 contains 13 residues. In germline, CDR1 is MGHDK, CDR2 SYGVNS. CDR3 residues: CASSEYLNTEAFF. The DNA for the CDR3 is TGTGCCAGCAGTGAATACCTGAACACTGAAGCTTTCTTT. The whole variable domain, filled in from reference TRBV25-1 and TRBJ1-1, reads EADIYQTPRYLVIGTGKKITLECSQTMGHDKMYWYQQDPGMELHLIHYSYGVNSTEKGDLSSESTVSRIRTEHFPLTLESARPSHTSQYLCASSEYLNTEAFFGQGTRLTVV.